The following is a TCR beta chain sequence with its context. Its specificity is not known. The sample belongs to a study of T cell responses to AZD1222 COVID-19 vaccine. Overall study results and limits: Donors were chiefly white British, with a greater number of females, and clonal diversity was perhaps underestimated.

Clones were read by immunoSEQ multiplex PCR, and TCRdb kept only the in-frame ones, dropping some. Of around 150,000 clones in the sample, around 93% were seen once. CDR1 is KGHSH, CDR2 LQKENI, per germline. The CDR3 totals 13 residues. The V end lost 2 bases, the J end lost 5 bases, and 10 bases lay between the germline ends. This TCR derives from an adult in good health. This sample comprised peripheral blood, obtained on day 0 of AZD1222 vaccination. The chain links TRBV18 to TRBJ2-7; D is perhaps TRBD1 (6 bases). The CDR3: CASSPGGSHEQYF. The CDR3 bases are TGTGCCAGCTCACCAGGGGGCTCGCACGAGCAGTACTTC.